Each of the 8 T cell receptor beta chains below was sequenced from the same sample in a study of OX40 agonist ivuxolimab in advanced cancers. Method: immunoSEQ multiplex PCR; TCRdb's copy keeps in-frame clones and lacks some. The data contain roughly 80,000 clones, over 80% of them seen just once; the ten biggest clones take up 0.32%. Material: CD4+ or CD8+ T cells sorted from blood, obtained in a trial of the OX40 agonist ivuxolimab. These receptors all come from an adult with an advanced solid tumor such as melanoma, head and neck, liver or kidney cancer.

The genes are TRBV30 and TRBJ1-5; TRBD1 matches at 7 bases. The germline gives CDR1 GTSNPN, CDR2 SVGIG (reference sequence). Trimming cost V 1 base and J 9 bases; bases outside gene matches: 6. The CDR3 length is 13 residues. The CDR3 coding sequence is TGTGCCTGGAGTGACAGGGGTATAGGGCCCCAGCATTTT. As protein: CAWSDRGIGPQHF.

The gene calls are TRBV5-8 and TRBJ2-1, with 8 positions matching TRBD2. CDR3 length: 18 residues. With V trimmed by 0 bases and J by 13 bases, 21 bases remained unmatched. CDR1 and CDR2 (germline): SGHTS, YDEGEE. For the CDR3, the DNA is TGTGCCAGCAGCTTGGCCGATGCGAGCGGGGGACTTACCGACCCTCAGTTCTTC. Amino acid sequence: CASSLADASGGLTDPQFF. Together with reference TRBV5-8 and TRBJ2-1, the CDR3 gives the full variable domain: EAGVTQSPTHLIKTRGQQATLRCSPISGHTSVYWYQQALGLGLQFLLWYDEGEERNRGNFPPRFSGRQFPNYSSELNVNALELEDSALYLCASSLADASGGLTDPQFFGPGTRLTVL.

The chain has TRBV11-2 and TRBJ2-5, with unresolved D. Germline values: CDR1 SGHAT, CDR2 FQNNGV. V was trimmed by 2 bases and J by 9 bases, leaving 13 bases between them. This CDR3 has 13 residues. In nucleotides, the CDR3 is TGTGCCAGCAGCTTAACGACACCCGGGCCCCAGTACTTC. Its protein is CASSLTTPGPQYF.

The chain carries TRBV18 and TRBJ2-3; no clear D gene. The CDR3 has 13 residues. The germline V gene encodes CDR1 KGHSH and CDR2 LQKENI. V lost 1 base, J lost 3 bases, and 5 bases lay in between. The CDR3 here is CASSPRLTDTQYF. In DNA form, the CDR3 reads TGTGCCAGCTCACCACGGTTGACAGATACGCAGTATTTT.

The rearrangement links TRBV5-1 to TRBJ2-2, with D uncertain. CDR1 and CDR2 from the germline V gene are SGHRS and YFSETQ. This CDR3 is 14 amino acids long. Trimming removed 7 bases from V and 1 base from J, with 11 bases in between. The CDR3 nucleotides are TGCGCCAGCCGGTTACCGGAGAACACCGGGGAGCTGTTTTTT. Protein: CASRLPENTGELFF.

The rearrangement links TRBV7-2 to TRBJ2-5; TRBD2 aligns across 7 bases. This CDR3 spans 14 amino acids. The germline gives CDR1 SGHTA, CDR2 FQGNSA. The ends lost 7 bases at V and 5 bases at J; junction bases unmatched: 10. The CDR3 DNA follows: TGTGCCAGCAAGATGACGGGAGGATCCGAGACCCAGTACTTC. It is translated as CASKMTGGSETQYF.

The chain is built from TRBV6-6 and TRBJ2-4; D is unclear. Trimming shortened V by 6 bases and J by 2 bases, and 11 bases separated the two germline ends. Germline V lookup: CDR1 MNHNY, CDR2 SVGAGI (reference sequence). CDR3 size: 14 residues. The CDR3 here is CASSDPPTKNIQYF. CDR3 DNA: TGTGCCAGCAGCGACCCTCCAACCAAAAACATTCAGTACTTC.

This sequence joins TRBV2 and TRBJ2-3; D may correspond to TRBD1 or TRBD2 (5 bases each). The germline V gene encodes CDR1 SNHLY and CDR2 FYNNEI. The CDR3 loop spans 17 amino acids. V dropped 8 bases and J dropped 4 bases, with 25 bases sitting between them. In DNA, the CDR3 is TGTGCCAGCGGCATAATCCCCTTGGGACGGGGCGCAGATACGCAGTATTTT. Protein: CASGIIPLGRGADTQYF.